The 28 T cell receptor beta chains below were found in one sample sequenced in a study of OX40 agonist ivuxolimab in advanced cancers. The data were produced by immunoSEQ multiplex PCR, yet TCRdb's version contains in-frame clones alone and is incomplete. Of tens of thousands of clones in the sample, about nine tenths were seen once. The sample here was CD4+ or CD8+ T cells sorted from blood, taken in a trial of the OX40 agonist ivuxolimab. All receptors come from an adult with an advanced solid tumor such as melanoma, head and neck, liver or kidney cancer.

This clone showed up just once. This chain joins TRBV6-5 and TRBJ1-1, with D perhaps TRBD1 (5 bases). CDR1 and CDR2 from the germline V gene are MNHEY and SVGAGI. The CDR3 runs to 13 residues. Trimming stripped 5 bases from V and 7 bases from J, with 14 bases between. The CDR3 protein is CASSTGGSFEAFF. The DNA of the CDR3 is TGTGCCAGCAGTACCGGGGGATCATTTGAAGCTTTCTTT.

This chain links TRBV9 with TRBJ1-3; D may be TRBD1 (5 bases). Per the germline V gene, CDR1 is SGDLS and CDR2 is YYNGEE. This CDR3 is built from 15 residues. Trimming shortened V by 0 bases and J by 2 bases, and 9 bases separated the two germline ends. The CDR3 DNA reads TGTGCCAGCAGCGTAGGAAAGGGGACTGGAAACACCATATATTTT. Amino acids: CASSVGKGTGNTIYF.

This chain joins TRBV7-6 and TRBJ2-5; 7 bases agree with TRBD1. The CDR3 loop spans 14 amino acids. Trimming at V came to 5 bases and at J to 9 bases, leaving 12 bases not matched to a gene. Looked up from germline, CDR1 is SGHVS and CDR2 is FNYEAQ. CDR3 residues: CASSPGGATASQYF. In DNA, the CDR3 is TGTGCCAGCAGCCCAGGGGGAGCCACAGCGTCCCAGTACTTC.

The chain recombines TRBV6-6 with TRBJ2-2, with a weak D call TRBD2 (6 bases). V was clipped by 4 bases and J by 10 bases, with 10 bases between them. CDR3 size: 12 residues. The germline V gene has CDR1 MNHNY and CDR2 SVGAGI (reference sequence). Here the CDR3 DNA reads TGTGCCAGCAGTTGGCGGGACCTGGAGCTGTTTTTT. Translating it yields CASSWRDLELFF.

The chain links TRBV14 to TRBJ2-5; tentative D call: TRBD2 (5 bases). Germline V gives CDR1 SGHDN, CDR2 FVKESK. The CDR3 runs to 14 residues. The germline V and J ends were trimmed by 0 bases and 4 bases, with 9 bases remaining between them. CDR3 in amino acids: CASSQDRGGETQYF. CDR3 nucleotides: TGTGCCAGCAGCCAAGATCGCGGAGGAGAGACCCAGTACTTC. Full variable domain (rest looked up from reference TRBV14 and TRBJ2-5): EAGVTQFPSHSVIEKGQTVTLRCDPISGHDNLYWYRRVMGKEIKFLLHFVKESKQDESGMPNNRFLAERTGGTYSTLKVQPAELEDSGVYFCASSQDRGGETQYFGPGTRLLVL.

In this sample, this clone turned up once. The J gene is TRBJ2-1, the V gene TRBV13; no clear D gene. CDR1 and CDR2 from the germline V gene are PRHDT and FYEKMQ (reference sequence). With 6 bases removed from V and 1 base from J, the gap between germline ends came to 10 bases. The CDR3 extends over 14 amino acids. CDR3 sequence: CASRPRVSYNEQFF. In nucleotides, the CDR3 is TGTGCCAGCAGACCTCGAGTTTCCTACAATGAGCAGTTCTTC. Looking up the rest from reference TRBV13 and TRBJ2-1 gives the full variable domain: AAGVIQSPRHLIKEKRETATLKCYPIPRHDTVYWYQQGPGQDPQFLISFYEKMQSDKGSIPDRFSAQQFSDYHSELNMSSLELGDSALYFCASRPRVSYNEQFFGPGTRLTVL.

The V call is TRBV27, the J call TRBJ2-6; a possible D gene is TRBD2 (5 bases). V gave up 5 bases and J gave up 0 bases, with 14 bases separating them. Germline CDR1 and CDR2: MNHEY and SMNVEV (reference sequence). This CDR3 has 17 amino acids. CDR3 nucleotide sequence: TGTGCCAGCAGTCACCGGGGTCCAAGCTCTGGGGCCAACGTCCTGACTTTC. This translates into CASSHRGPSSGANVLTF.

The V and J genes are TRBV6-5 and TRBJ2-1; D not certain. The CDR3 is 13 amino acids. Germline V gene data show CDR1 as MNHEY and CDR2 as SVGAGI. The germline V and J ends were trimmed by 5 bases and 5 bases, with 10 bases remaining between them. The CDR3 DNA reads as TGTGCCAGCAGTAGTACTAAGAACAATGAGCAGTTCTTC. Translating it yields CASSSTKNNEQFF.

This clone was seen only once. J is TRBJ1-5 and V is TRBV4-1; possible D gene TRBD1, 5 bases. The V end was cut by 5 bases, the J end by 4 bases, with 12 bases between. The CDR3 runs 14 residues. CDR1 MGHRA and CDR2 YSYEKL come from the germline V gene. CDR3 DNA sequence: TGCGCCAGCAGCTTGGGGGAGGGAAATCAGCCCCAGCATTTT. As protein: CASSLGEGNQPQHF.

V is TRBV2 and J is TRBJ2-7, with D possibly matching TRBD1 (6 bases). Trimming pared 6 bases from V and 2 bases from J, leaving 17 bases between. Germline CDR1 is SNHLY and CDR2 is FYNNEI. The CDR3 runs to 15 residues. The CDR3 bases are TGTGCCAGCAGGTCGGGGAAAGGGGGAACCTACGAGCAGTACTTC. This codes for CASRSGKGGTYEQYF.

The genes are TRBV19 and TRBJ2-7; TRBD2 aligns across 8 bases. V was pared by 3 bases and J by 3 bases, with 4 bases of the junction left unmatched. The CDR3 consists of 14 residues. The germline CDR1 and CDR2 sequences are LNHDA and SQIVND (reference sequence). DNA of the CDR3: TGTGCCAGTAGTATCGGGACTAGTTTCTACGAGCAGTACTTC. It codes for CASSIGTSFYEQYF.

The rearrangement links TRBV12-5 to TRBJ2-1, with 9 bases lining up with TRBD2. From germline, CDR1 is LGHNT and CDR2 FRNRAP. The CDR3 has 14 residues. V shed 7 bases, J shed 4 bases, and the junction held 5 bases outside the gene matches. The CDR3 region has the DNA TGTGCTAGTGTGAAAACTAGCGGGTACAATGAGCAGTTCTTC. The encoded protein is CASVKTSGYNEQFF.

This sequence joins TRBV9 and TRBJ2-5; a weak D match, TRBD2 (5 bases). CDR3 length: 13 residues. The germline V gene encodes CDR1 SGDLS and CDR2 YYNGEE. The V end was cut by 7 bases, the J end by 0 bases, with 10 bases between. The DNA of the CDR3 is TGTGCCAGCGCCCGGGAATACCAAGAGACCCAGTACTTC. Translated, it gives CASAREYQETQYF.

This clone was seen more than once but under ten times. This CDR3 reads CASSLGGANVLTF. CDR3 in DNA: TGTGCCAGCAGTTTAGGAGGGGCCAACGTCCTGACTTTC. The V gene is TRBV28, the J gene TRBJ2-6, with D uncertain. This CDR3 has 13 residues. Germline V gene sequence: CDR1 MDHEN, CDR2 SYDVKM. V lost 2 bases and J 4 bases, leaving 3 bases between the germline ends.

The V call is TRBV10-2, the J call TRBJ1-1, with TRBD1 as a possible D gene (5 bases). The CDR3 totals 12 residues. The germline V gene encodes CDR1 WSHSY and CDR2 SAAADI. Trimming took off 4 bases at V and 4 bases at J, with 7 bases between the two ends. CDR3 DNA sequence: TGCGCCAGCAGTGCAGGGATCACTGAAGCTTTCTTT. Its protein product is CASSAGITEAFF.

The chain couples TRBV5-5 to TRBJ2-7; D unresolved. Trimming cost V 1 base and J 4 bases, with 9 bases left between them. Germline assignment: CDR1 SGHKS and CDR2 YYEKEE (reference sequence). The CDR3 has 13 residues. The CDR3: CASSLREAYEQYF. DNA of the CDR3: TGTGCCAGCAGCTTGAGAGAGGCTTACGAGCAGTACTTC.

V and J are TRBV11-2 and TRBJ2-7; D unclear. The germline V and J ends were trimmed by 1 base and 3 bases, with 7 bases remaining between them. Germline values: CDR1 SGHAT, CDR2 FQNNGV. The CDR3 is made up of 13 amino acids. The CDR3 region is CASSLAYDYEQYF. DNA of the CDR3: TGTGCCAGCAGCTTAGCTTATGACTACGAGCAGTACTTC.

The chain couples TRBV6-6 to TRBJ2-7; D might be TRBD2 (5 bases). Germline V CDR1 and CDR2: MNHNY, SVGAGI (reference sequence). The CDR3 length is 16 residues. Trimming stripped 0 bases from V and 6 bases from J, with 18 bases between. DNA of the CDR3: TGTGCCAGCAGTTACTCAGAGGTGTGGGGAGTGGGCGAGCAGTACTTC. This translates into CASSYSEVWGVGEQYF.

The V call is TRBV19, the J call TRBJ2-7; 7 nucleotides line up with TRBD1. V was clipped by 5 bases and J by 3 bases; unmatched bases: 13. The CDR3 has 16 amino acids. Per germline, CDR1 LNHDA and CDR2 SQIVND (reference sequence). The CDR3 spells CASSLGQSGRVYEQYF. CDR3 nucleotides: TGTGCCAGTAGTTTGGGACAGAGCGGACGGGTCTACGAGCAGTACTTC.

This sequence joins TRBV4-1 and TRBJ2-3; D uncertain. The V end lost 8 bases, the J end lost 1 base, and 7 bases lay between the germline ends. CDR1 MGHRA and CDR2 YSYEKL come from the germline V gene. This CDR3 has 12 amino acids. Here the CDR3 DNA reads TGCGCCAGCTTAGAGGGCACAGATACGCAGTATTTT. Amino acids: CASLEGTDTQYF.

The rearrangement joins TRBV27 to TRBJ2-1; maybe TRBD1 (6 bases). CDR1 is MNHEY and CDR2 is SMNVEV in the germline V gene (reference sequence). Trimming shortened V by 4 bases and J by 3 bases, and 10 bases separated the two germline ends. The CDR3 sequence is 14 residues long. As DNA, the CDR3 is TGTGCCAGCAGTTCCTCGGACAGCTACAATGAGCAGTTCTTC. Residues: CASSSSDSYNEQFF.

This clone was observed once. CDR3 in DNA: TGTGCCAGCAGCAGGACTAGCGGGAGTACCTACAATGAGCAGTTCTTC. Protein sequence: CASSRTSGSTYNEQFF. V and J are TRBV13 and TRBJ2-1; 13 bases agree with TRBD2. The germline gives CDR1 PRHDT, CDR2 FYEKMQ (reference sequence). This CDR3 contains 16 residues. The junction had 3 bases not matched to a gene; V was cut back by 5 bases and J by 2 bases. The entire variable domain, with the rest obtained from reference TRBV13 and TRBJ2-1, is as follows: AAGVIQSPRHLIKEKRETATLKCYPIPRHDTVYWYQQGPGQDPQFLISFYEKMQSDKGSIPDRFSAQQFSDYHSELNMSSLELGDSALYFCASSRTSGSTYNEQFFGPGTRLTVL.

This sequence joins TRBV15 and TRBJ2-7, with TRBD2 as a possible D gene (5 bases). The V and J ends lost 0 bases and 2 bases respectively, with 14 bases between them. This CDR3 has 16 amino acids. From germline, CDR1 is LNHNV and CDR2 YYDKDF (reference sequence). This chain's CDR3 is CATSRDRGSAAYEQYF. The CDR3, as DNA: TGTGCCACCAGCAGAGATCGGGGTAGCGCAGCCTACGAGCAGTACTTC.

As concerns this clone: Other DNA sequences from this sample encode an identical CDR3 as well. CDR3 residues: CAWSVGQGYEQYF. Written as DNA, the CDR3 is TGTGCCTGGAGTGTGGGACAGGGCTACGAGCAGTACTTC. The rearrangement links TRBV30 to TRBJ2-7; 9 bases map to TRBD1. This CDR3 contains 13 residues. Germline CDR1 is GTSNPN and CDR2 is SVGIG (reference sequence). With V trimmed by 0 bases and J by 3 bases, 0 bases remained unmatched.

The chain uses TRBV15 and TRBJ1-4; the D gene is possibly TRBD1 (6 bases). Trimming cost V 7 bases and J 6 bases, with 18 bases left between them. CDR3 length: 15 amino acids. Germline V gene data show CDR1 as LNHNV and CDR2 as YYDKDF (reference sequence). The CDR3 DNA follows: TGTGCCACCAATACGGACGGGACACAAGATGAAAAACTGTTTTTT. It is translated as CATNTDGTQDEKLFF.

The chain couples TRBV4-1 to TRBJ1-6; no definite D call. V was cut by 1 base and J by 9 bases, with 13 bases left in between. CDR3 length equals 15 residues. Germline V gives CDR1 MGHRA, CDR2 YSYEKL. CDR3 in amino acids: CASSQVNLLGSPLHF. For the CDR3, the DNA is TGCGCCAGCAGCCAAGTTAACTTGCTTGGTTCACCCCTCCACTTT.

The gene calls are TRBV4-2 and TRBJ2-1; no definite D call. The CDR3 runs to 15 residues. V was clipped by 0 bases and J by 6 bases, with 12 bases between them. Per germline, CDR1 LGHNA and CDR2 YNFKEQ. The DNA for the CDR3 is TGTGCCAGCAGCCAAGAGGCCGGAGTTATCAATGAGCAGTTCTTC. It is translated as CASSQEAGVINEQFF.

This clone was picked up a small number of times. The chain employs TRBV19 and TRBJ2-1, with 11 bases lining up with TRBD2. V dropped 1 base and J dropped 7; count of bases not matched to a gene: 3. Per the germline V gene, CDR1 is LNHDA and CDR2 is SQIVND (reference sequence). The CDR3 loop spans 15 amino acids. CDR3 region: CASSIVIAGGNEQFF. CDR3 sequence (DNA): TGTGCCAGTAGTATAGTGATAGCGGGAGGGAATGAGCAGTTCTTC. Supplemented by reference TRBV19 and TRBJ2-1, the full variable domain reads DGGITQSPKYLFRKEGQNVTLSCEQNLNHDAMYWYRQDPGQGLRLIYYSQIVNDFQKGDIAEGYSVSREKKESFPLTVTSAQKNPTAFYLCASSIVIAGGNEQFFGPGTRLTVL.